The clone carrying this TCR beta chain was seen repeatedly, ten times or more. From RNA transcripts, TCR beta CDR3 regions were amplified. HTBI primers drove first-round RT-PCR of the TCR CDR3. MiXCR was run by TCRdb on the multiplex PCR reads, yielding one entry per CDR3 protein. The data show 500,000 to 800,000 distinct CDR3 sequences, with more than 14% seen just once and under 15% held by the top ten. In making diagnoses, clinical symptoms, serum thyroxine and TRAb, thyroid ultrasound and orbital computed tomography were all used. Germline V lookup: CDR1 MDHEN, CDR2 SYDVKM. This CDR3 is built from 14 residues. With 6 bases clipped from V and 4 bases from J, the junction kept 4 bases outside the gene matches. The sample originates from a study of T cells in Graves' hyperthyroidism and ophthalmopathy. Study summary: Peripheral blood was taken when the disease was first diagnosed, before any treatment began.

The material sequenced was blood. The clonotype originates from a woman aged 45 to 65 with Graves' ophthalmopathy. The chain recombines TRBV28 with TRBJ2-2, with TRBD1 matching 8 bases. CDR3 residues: CASRRTGLTGELFF. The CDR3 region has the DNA TGTGCCAGCAGACGGACAGGGCTCACCGGGGAGCTGTTTTTT.